Below, 24 T cell receptor beta chains from the same sample are listed, as sequenced in a study of PD-1 blockade in mismatch repair-deficient tumors. Clones were read by immunoSEQ multiplex PCR, and TCRdb kept only the in-frame ones, dropping some. The data show some 70,000 clones, almost 80% seen once. The sequencing here drew on peripheral blood, taken 2 weeks after starting pembrolizumab. The receptors here all came from an adult with mismatch repair-deficient cancer.

This clone has only one observation. The rearrangement links TRBV13 to TRBJ2-7, with D perhaps TRBD2 (6 bases). V was cut by 1 base and J by 1 base, with 14 bases left in between. The CDR3 length is 16 residues. Germline lookup yields CDR1 PRHDT and CDR2 FYEKMQ (reference sequence). For the CDR3, the DNA is TGTGCCAGCAGCTTAGTCCGGGGGAGGCCATCCTACGAGCAGTACTTC. Residues: CASSLVRGRPSYEQYF. The whole variable domain, remainder taken from reference TRBV13 and TRBJ2-7, is AAGVIQSPRHLIKEKRETATLKCYPIPRHDTVYWYQQGPGQDPQFLISFYEKMQSDKGSIPDRFSAQQFSDYHSELNMSSLELGDSALYFCASSLVRGRPSYEQYFGPGTRLTVT.

The rearrangement uses TRBV18 and TRBJ2-3; D is unresolved. This CDR3 region has 17 residues. Trimming removed 3 bases at V and 0 bases at J, with 16 bases between. In germline, CDR1 is KGHSH, CDR2 LQKENI. The CDR3 DNA sequence: TGTGCCAGCTCACCCCTAACAGAGGCGACTAGCACAGATACGCAGTATTTT. Amino acids: CASSPLTEATSTDTQYF. The full variable domain, completed using reference TRBV18 and TRBJ2-3, is NAGVMQNPRHLVRRRGQEARLRCSPMKGHSHVYWYRQLPEEGLKFMVYLQKENIIDESGMPKERFSAEFPKEGPSILRIQQVVRGDSAAYFCASSPLTEATSTDTQYFGPGTRLTVL.

This clone was recorded once. The genes are TRBV18 and TRBJ1-4; a weak D match, TRBD1 (6 bases). V was shortened by 4 bases and J by 6 bases, with 9 bases between the two germline ends. The germline gives CDR1 KGHSH, CDR2 LQKENI. There are 13 residues in the CDR3. This CDR3 is CASSRGADEKLFF. CDR3 nucleotides: TGTGCCAGCTCACGGGGGGCTGATGAAAAACTGTTTTTT.

This sequence joins TRBV7-7 and TRBJ2-5; perhaps D is TRBD1 or TRBD2 (5 bases each). Looked up from germline, CDR1 is SSHAT and CDR2 is FNYEAQ (reference sequence). This CDR3 region has 12 residues. The V gene lost 11 bases and the J gene lost 2 bases, with 12 bases spanning the gap. CDR3 sequence (DNA): TGTGCCGTCAGCGAGGGGCAAGAGACCCAGTACTTC. The encoded protein is CAVSEGQETQYF.

The chain combines TRBV30 with TRBJ2-1, with 9 positions matching TRBD2. The CDR3 runs to 15 residues. Germline CDR1 is GTSNPN and CDR2 is SVGIG (reference sequence). V was pared by 3 bases and J by 2 bases, with 5 bases of the junction left unmatched. The CDR3: CAWRASGMAYNEQFF. CDR3 sequence (DNA): TGTGCCTGGAGAGCTAGCGGGATGGCCTACAATGAGCAGTTCTTC.

The genes are TRBV6-5 and TRBJ1-5; 11 bases line up with TRBD1. Trimming removed 4 bases from V and 7 bases from J; junction bases left unmatched: 6. Germline V CDR1 and CDR2: MNHEY, SVGAGI. CDR3 size: 15 residues. The CDR3 is CASSSGQGAAQPQHF. Written as DNA, the CDR3 is TGTGCCAGCAGTTCTGGACAGGGGGCAGCCCAGCCCCAGCATTTT.

This chain links TRBV19 with TRBJ2-6; a possible D gene is TRBD1 (6 bases). Germline lookup yields CDR1 LNHDA and CDR2 SQIVND (reference sequence). Trimming removed 7 bases at V and 0 bases at J, with 19 bases between. The CDR3 extends over 18 amino acids. The CDR3 DNA is TGTGCCAGTAAACTACAGGGAGTAGACCGCTCTGGGGCCAACGTCCTGACTTTC. Residues: CASKLQGVDRSGANVLTF. The complete variable domain, with remaining parts taken from reference TRBV19 and TRBJ2-6, reads DGGITQSPKYLFRKEGQNVTLSCEQNLNHDAMYWYRQDPGQGLRLIYYSQIVNDFQKGDIAEGYSVSREKKESFPLTVTSAQKNPTAFYLCASKLQGVDRSGANVLTFGAGSRLTVL.

This clone was picked up one time. The chain is built from TRBV7-3 and TRBJ1-2; weak D call: TRBD1 (6 bases). Germline CDR1 is SGHTA and CDR2 is FQGTGA. V shed 5 bases and J shed 2 bases, with 9 bases lying between them. The CDR3 is 13 residues long. This chain's CDR3 is CASSLGGNYGYTF. CDR3 DNA: TGTGCCAGCAGCCTCGGGGGCAACTATGGCTACACCTTC.

The chain uses TRBV29-1 and TRBJ2-1; 11 bases agree with TRBD1. This CDR3 has 14 amino acids. The V segment lost 5 bases and the J segment 7 bases; nucleotides outside the gene matches: 7. The germline V gene encodes CDR1 SQVTM and CDR2 ANQGSEA. The CDR3 DNA reads as TGCAGCGTTTCACCGGGACAGGGGGGTAATGAGCAGTTCTTC. Translated, it gives CSVSPGQGGNEQFF.

The J gene is TRBJ1-5, the V gene TRBV28; 8 bases match TRBD1. V lost 5 bases to trimming and J lost 5 bases; unmatched junction nucleotides: 5. CDR1 is MDHEN, CDR2 SYDVKM, per germline. The CDR3 spans 14 residues. CDR3 sequence reads: CASSEDRGDQPQHF. For the CDR3, the DNA is TGTGCCAGCAGTGAAGACAGGGGCGATCAGCCCCAGCATTTT.

V usage is TRBV7-9 and J usage is TRBJ2-1, with TRBD2 identical over 9 bases. This CDR3 has 14 residues. Germline loops: CDR1 SEHNR, CDR2 FQNEAQ (reference sequence). Trimming took 1 base from V and 6 from J; bases not matched to a gene: 1. The CDR3 here is CASSLGGRANEQFF. DNA for the CDR3: TGTGCCAGCAGCTTAGGCGGGAGGGCCAATGAGCAGTTCTTC.

This chain uses TRBV6-6 with TRBJ1-2; 9 bases map to TRBD1. This CDR3 region has 16 residues. V was clipped by 7 bases and J by 5 bases; unmatched bases: 14. The germline V gene has CDR1 MNHNY and CDR2 SVGAGI (reference sequence). This CDR3 is CASIKQGAFGEYGYTF. Written as DNA, the CDR3 is TGTGCCAGCATCAAACAGGGGGCGTTTGGGGAATATGGCTACACCTTC.

This clone came up once. The J gene is TRBJ2-4, the V gene TRBV6-1; 11 nucleotides match TRBD2. V gave up 1 base and J gave up 6 bases; unmatched junction bases: 14. In germline, CDR1 is MNHNS, CDR2 SASEGT. The CDR3 is 19 residues long. CDR3 residues: CASSEEGGLAGGMGNIQYF. The CDR3 nucleotides read TGTGCCAGCAGTGAAGAGGGAGGGCTAGCGGGAGGAATGGGAAACATTCAGTACTTC.

This clone has just a few counts. J is TRBJ1-2 and V is TRBV27; D ambiguous. CDR3 length: 14 residues. Trimming stripped 6 bases from V and 7 bases from J, with 18 bases between. Germline V lookup: CDR1 MNHEY, CDR2 SMNVEV (reference sequence). The CDR3, as DNA: TGTGCCAGCAGCAGACGCCCGGGTGTAGGTGGCTACACCTTC. It translates to CASSRRPGVGGYTF.

This chain joins TRBV5-1 and TRBJ2-2; 10 nucleotides match TRBD2. Germline-derived CDR1 and CDR2 are SGHRS and YFSETQ. The CDR3 covers 15 residues. The V gene end was trimmed by 4 bases and the J gene end by 6 bases; junction bases not matched to a gene: 6. The CDR3 loop reads CASSPTSGIAGELFF. The DNA for the CDR3 is TGCGCCAGCAGCCCTACTAGCGGGATCGCCGGGGAGCTGTTTTTT.

The V gene is TRBV29-1, the J gene TRBJ2-7, with D perhaps TRBD1 (6 bases). Germline CDR1 reads SQVTM; CDR2 reads ANQGSEA. This CDR3 region has 16 residues. Trimming cost V 2 bases and J 2 bases, with 19 bases left between them. The DNA for the CDR3 is TGCAGCGTTGAAACCACCCGGGACAAAACGACCTACGAGCAGTACTTC. It encodes CSVETTRDKTTYEQYF.

The gene calls are TRBV19 and TRBJ1-1, with D hard to call. With 6 bases removed from V and 10 bases from J, the gap between germline ends came to 12 bases. Germline CDR1 and CDR2: LNHDA and SQIVND (reference sequence). The CDR3 extends over 11 amino acids. This CDR3 is CASRIGAGAFF. In DNA form, the CDR3 reads TGTGCCAGTAGGATCGGCGCGGGAGCTTTCTTT.

The chain combines TRBV7-2 with TRBJ1-2; 9 bases line up with TRBD1. CDR3 length: 17 amino acids. Germline CDR1 SGHTA, CDR2 FQGNSA. Germline trimming cut 1 base from V and 1 base from J; bases unmatched to any gene: 7. The CDR3, as DNA: TGTGCCAGCAGCTTAGGGGCCATGGACAGGGGTAACTATGGCTACACCTTC. Translating it yields CASSLGAMDRGNYGYTF.

The chain recombines TRBV5-4 with TRBJ2-7; TRBD2 agrees at 12 bases. The V gene's germline CDR1 is SGHNT and CDR2 YYREEE (reference sequence). CDR3 length: 17 amino acids. With 4 bases clipped from V and 7 bases from J, the junction kept 15 bases outside the gene matches. The CDR3 DNA reads as TGTGCCAGCAGCCCTGGGGGACTAGCGGGTGGTAGCGAGGAGCAGTACTTC. The encoded protein is CASSPGGLAGGSEEQYF.

The rearrangement links TRBV11-2 to TRBJ2-1; D may correspond to TRBD1 or TRBD2 (5 bases each). The CDR3 length is 16 residues. The germline gives CDR1 SGHAT, CDR2 FQNNGV. Trimming removed 5 bases from V and 2 bases from J, with 16 bases in between. CDR3 sequence reads: CASSPRGSSPYNEQFF. The CDR3 DNA sequence: TGTGCCAGCAGCCCGAGGGGCTCTTCCCCCTACAATGAGCAGTTCTTC.

Remarks on this clone: The sample carries other DNA sequences with the same CDR3. DNA of the CDR3: TGTGCCAGCAGCCGGGACAGCACAGATACGCAGTATTTT. As protein: CASSRDSTDTQYF. This chain links TRBV2 with TRBJ2-3, with D possibly being TRBD1 or TRBD2 (5 bases each). The CDR3 sequence is 13 residues long. V lost 6 bases, J lost 0 bases, and 7 bases lay in between. Germline CDR1 is SNHLY and CDR2 is FYNNEI. Based on the CDR3 plus reference TRBV2 and TRBJ2-3, the full variable domain is EPEVTQTPSHQVTQMGQEVILRCVPISNHLYFYWYRQILGQKVEFLVSFYNNEISEKSEIFDDQFSVERPDGSNFTLKIRSTKLEDSAMYFCASSRDSTDTQYFGPGTRLTVL.

V gene TRBV19 combines with J gene TRBJ2-5; D is ambiguous. The germline CDR1 and CDR2 sequences are LNHDA and SQIVND (reference sequence). Trimming removed 5 bases at V and 4 bases at J, with 17 bases between. The CDR3 runs 15 residues. Here the CDR3 reads CASSLLGLGVETQYF. For the CDR3, the DNA is TGTGCCAGTAGTCTCCTCGGTCTCGGAGTAGAGACCCAGTACTTC. Complete variable domain (other parts from reference TRBV19 and TRBJ2-5): DGGITQSPKYLFRKEGQNVTLSCEQNLNHDAMYWYRQDPGQGLRLIYYSQIVNDFQKGDIAEGYSVSREKKESFPLTVTSAQKNPTAFYLCASSLLGLGVETQYFGPGTRLLVL.

The CDR3 sequence: CASLKGYEQYF. The DNA for the CDR3 is TGTGCCAGCCTCAAAGGCTACGAGCAGTACTTC. The rearrangement links TRBV6-5 to TRBJ2-7; D is unclear. Trimming stripped 8 bases from V and 3 bases from J, with 8 bases between. Germline lookup yields CDR1 MNHEY and CDR2 SVGAGI. The CDR3 runs 11 residues.

This chain connects TRBV11-1 to TRBJ2-1; D is possibly TRBD1 (6 bases). V was clipped by 2 bases and J by 0 bases, with 14 bases between them. Germline V CDR1 and CDR2: SGHAT, FQDESV (reference sequence). CDR3 length: 17 amino acids. CDR3 bases: TGTGCCAGCAGCTTAATGCGAGTAGGGGGCTCCTACAATGAGCAGTTCTTC. Protein product: CASSLMRVGGSYNEQFF.